This entry concerns a single TCR beta chain. The CDR3 extends over 16 amino acids. CDR1 and CDR2 from the germline V gene are SGHNT and YYREEE (reference sequence). V dropped 3 bases and J dropped 7 bases, with 17 bases sitting between them. These data belong to a study of blood T cell repertoires in COVID-19. Study summary: Italy, Spain and the United States were the sources of the convalescent and acute COVID-19 samples. Sources were T cells, B-cell-depleted T cells, or PBMCs; the material itself was cDNA or gDNA.

How the authors handled the data: How many nucleated cells were present was estimated from reference gene primer amplification. TCRdb keeps only in-frame clones here, not all; method: immunoSEQ multiplex PCR. V, J and clone size are taken as reported in that table, and D and trimming were inferred from the DNA itself. The sample lists around 140,000 clones; 87% were seen once. The V and J genes are TRBV5-4 and TRBJ1-6, with a weak D call TRBD1 (5 bases). The source is a woman between 45 and 60 years old with active or convalescent COVID-19. Specimen: peripheral blood. DNA of the CDR3: TGTGCCAGCAGCTGGATCGGGGCAGGAGGGAATTCACCCCTCCACTTT. Its translation: CASSWIGAGGNSPLHF. The full variable domain, completed using reference TRBV5-4 and TRBJ1-6, is ETGVTQSPTHLIKTRGQQVTLRCSSQSGHNTVSWYQQALGQGPQFIFQYYREEENGRGNFPPRFSGLQFPNYSSELNVNALELDDSALYLCASSWIGAGGNSPLHFGNGTRLTVT.